This entry is about one T cell receptor beta chain. Sequence at one end of the junction differs from germline and may be a read error. The sample belongs to a study of T cell clones after liver transplantation. TCRdb keeps only in-frame clones here, not all; method: immunoSEQ multiplex PCR. The table shows about 12,000 clones, with just under 75% occurring only once. The starting material was CD8+ T cells from blood, obtained at the 22-month timepoint. This receptor was obtained from a human patient who received a liver transplant. Some T cells here may be from the graft donor.

The CDR3 nucleotides are TGTGCCAGCAGTTACTCGATTTACGTCATTAACTATGGCTTCACCTTC. Protein sequence: CASSYSIYVINYGFTF. The rearrangement links TRBV6-5 to TRBJ1-2; the D is unclear. The CDR3 contains 16 residues. In germline, CDR1 is MNHEY, CDR2 SVGAGI.